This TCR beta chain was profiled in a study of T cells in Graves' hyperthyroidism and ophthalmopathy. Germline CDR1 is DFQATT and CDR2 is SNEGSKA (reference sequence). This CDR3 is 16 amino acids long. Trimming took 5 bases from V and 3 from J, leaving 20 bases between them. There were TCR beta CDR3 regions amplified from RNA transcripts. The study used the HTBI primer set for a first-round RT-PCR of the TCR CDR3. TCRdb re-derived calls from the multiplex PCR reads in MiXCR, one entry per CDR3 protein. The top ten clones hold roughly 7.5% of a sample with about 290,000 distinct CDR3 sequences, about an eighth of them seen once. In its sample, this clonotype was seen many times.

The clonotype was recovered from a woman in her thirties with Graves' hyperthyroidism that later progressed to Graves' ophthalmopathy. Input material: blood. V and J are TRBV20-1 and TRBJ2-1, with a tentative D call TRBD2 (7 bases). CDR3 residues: CSAGGWGERDYNEQFF. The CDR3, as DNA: TGCAGTGCTGGGGGCTGGGGGGAGCGGGACTACAATGAGCAGTTCTTC.